A selection of T cell receptor beta chains follows, all from one sample in a study of Tregs in tolerant kidney transplant recipients. This table comes from immunoSEQ multiplex PCR, and its TCRdb copy is limited to in-frame clones, with some not included. The sample yields some 110,000 clones, around 94% seen once. Specimen: CD4+ T cells from blood. The origin of the receptors is a human donor in good health. Both conserved end residues are part of each CDR3. D genes are given only for firm matches. Clone size is not always given. Where it is, it says once, few, many or a class for expanded clones.

j_gene | v_gene | abundance | d_gene | CDR3aa | CDR3nt
TRBJ1-1 | TRBV6-5 | once | . | CASSYSGFDTEAFF | TGTGCCAGCAGTTACTCGGGTTTTGACACTGAAGCTTTCTTT
TRBJ2-6 | TRBV21-1 | . | . | CAPVSRDRGISGANVLTF | TGTGCCCCTGTAAGCCGGGACAGGGGGATCTCTGGGGCCAACGTCCTGACTTTC
TRBJ2-7 | TRBV27 | . | TRBD1 | CASSLGAGGRYEQYF | TGTGCCAGCAGTTTAGGGGCAGGGGGACGGTACGAGCAGTACTTC
TRBJ2-6 | TRBV5-4 | . | . | CASSLRNGAGANVLTF | TGTGCCAGCAGCTTACGGAATGGAGCTGGGGCCAACGTCCTGACTTTC
TRBJ1-2 | TRBV19 | . | TRBD1 | CASSPWQGGGSRSYTF | TGTGCCAGTAGTCCCTGGCAAGGGGGCGGGAGTAGAAGCTACACCTTC
TRBJ2-7 | TRBV11-2 | . | TRBD1 | CASSLITGVNEQYF | TGTGCCAGCAGCTTAATTACAGGGGTTAACGAGCAGTACTTC
TRBJ2-3 | TRBV5-1 | . | . | CASSPSTDTQYF | TGCGCCAGCAGCCCTAGCACAGATACGCAGTATTTT
TRBJ1-2 | TRBV6-5 | once | . | CAGHTPGSYGYTF | TGTGCCGGCCACACACCCGGTAGCTATGGCTACACCTTC
TRBJ1-1 | TRBV19 | . | . | CASSRLTGGNTEAFF | TGTGCCAGTAGTAGACTGACGGGGGGGAACACTGAAGCTTTCTTT
TRBJ2-2 | TRBV6-4 | . | . | CASSSPGSTRGELFF | TGTGCCAGCTCCAGTCCGGGCTCTACGAGGGGGGAGCTGTTTTTT
TRBJ1-2 | TRBV6-1 | . | . | CASSGQVTNYGYTF | TGTGCCAGCAGTGGACAGGTGACAAACTATGGCTACACCTTC
TRBJ2-7 | TRBV19 | . | . | CASARAASYEQYF | TGTGCCAGTGCCCGCGCGGCATCCTACGAGCAGTACTTC
TRBJ2-2 | TRBV5-1 | . | . | CASRRGEWNTGELFF | TGCGCCAGCCGAAGGGGGGAATGGAACACCGGGGAGCTGTTTTTT
TRBJ2-2 | TRBV15 | . | TRBD2 | CATSGRDYHTGELFF | TGTGCCACCAGCGGCCGGGACTACCACACCGGGGAGCTGTTTTTT
TRBJ2-1 | TRBV20-1 | . | . | CSARGLGEQFF | TGCAGTGCCAGGGGCCTAGGTGAGCAGTTCTTC
TRBJ2-1 | TRBV5-1 | . | . | CASSSSDYNEQFF | TGCGCCAGCAGCTCCTCCGATTACAATGAGCAGTTCTTC
TRBJ1-6 | TRBV6-1 | . | TRBD1 | CASSLDRVNSPLHF | TGTGCCAGCAGCCTAGACAGGGTTAATTCACCCCTCCACTTT
TRBJ2-1 | TRBV5-1 | once | . | CASSPSGVSYNEQFF | TGCGCCAGCAGCCCCAGTGGGGTCTCCTACAATGAGCAGTTCTTC
TRBJ1-1 | TRBV12-5 | . | . | CASAGGVTSFRNTEAFF | TGTGCTAGTGCGGGTGGGGTAACTTCCTTCAGGAACACTGAAGCTTTCTTT
TRBJ1-1 | TRBV29-1 | . | . | CSAGRSGGTEAFF | TGCAGCGCCGGAAGGTCGGGGGGCACTGAAGCTTTCTTT
TRBJ2-1 | TRBV11-3 | . | . | CASSPVGRDEQFF | TGTGCCAGCAGCCCCGTTGGGAGAGATGAGCAGTTCTTC
TRBJ2-2 | TRBV30 | . | TRBD1 | CAWGPEGAGTGELFF | TGTGCCTGGGGCCCTGAGGGGGCGGGCACCGGGGAGCTGTTTTTT
TRBJ1-2 | TRBV7-3 | . | . | CASSLQGNYGYTF | TGTGCCAGCAGCTTGCAGGGAAACTATGGCTACACCTTC
TRBJ2-3 | TRBV2 | . | . | CASSADTSRDTDTQYF | TGTGCCAGCAGTGCTGACACTAGCCGAGACACAGATACGCAGTATTTT
TRBJ2-3 | TRBV25-1 | . | . | CASSPSPKNTQYF | TGTGCCAGCAGTCCCTCTCCGAAAAATACGCAGTATTTT
TRBJ2-5 | TRBV6-6 | . | . | CASSRPEELETQYF | TGTGCCAGCAGCCGGCCGGAGGAGCTGGAGACCCAGTACTTC
TRBJ2-3 | TRBV19 | . | TRBD1 | CASSLRRTGWFDTQYF | TGTGCCAGTAGTCTCCGTCGGACAGGGTGGTTTGATACGCAGTATTTT
TRBJ2-7 | TRBV9 | . | . | CASSPGQGPYEQYF | TGTGCCAGCAGCCCGGGGCAGGGGCCCTACGAGCAGTACTTC
TRBJ2-1 | TRBV18 | . | . | CASSPSPTDYNEQFF | TGTGCCAGCTCACCCTCCCCCACGGACTACAATGAGCAGTTCTTC
TRBJ2-7 | TRBV18 | . | . | CASSPPGTNEQYF | TGTGCCAGCTCACCACCGGGAACCAACGAGCAGTACTTC
TRBJ2-3 | TRBV10-1 | . | . | CASSRGTDTQYF | TGCGCCAGCAGTAGGGGCACAGATACGCAGTATTTT
TRBJ2-5 | TRBV5-1 | . | . | CASSLTVQETQYF | TGCGCCAGCAGCTTGACAGTTCAAGAGACCCAGTACTTC
TRBJ2-7 | TRBV5-1 | . | . | CASSLDVGTYEQYF | TGCGCCAGCAGCTTGGATGTGGGAACCTACGAGCAGTACTTC
TRBJ2-1 | TRBV7-2 | . | TRBD2 | CASSLVLAGGNEQFF | TGTGCCAGCAGCTTAGTACTAGCGGGGGGTAATGAGCAGTTCTTC
TRBJ2-1 | TRBV7-3 | . | TRBD2 | CASSLTASGNNEQFF | TGTGCCAGCAGCTTAACGGCTAGCGGGAACAATGAGCAGTTCTTC
TRBJ2-3 | TRBV12-2 | . | . | CASRLVWRDSDTQYF | TGTGCAAGTCGCTTAGTTTGGCGGGACTCAGATACGCAGTATTTT
TRBJ1-1 | TRBV30 | . | . | CAWSRSIRNTEAFF | TGTGCCTGGAGTCGGAGTATAAGGAACACTGAAGCTTTCTTT
TRBJ1-4 | TRBV5-1 | . | . | CASSLRGVSEKLFF | TGCGCCAGCAGCTTGAGAGGGGTCAGCGAAAAACTGTTTTTT
TRBJ1-4 | TRBV5-6 | . | . | CASSHRIDFEKLFF | TGTGCCAGCAGCCACCGAATTGATTTTGAAAAACTGTTTTTT
TRBJ2-5 | TRBV7-2 | . | TRBD2 | CASSTTSGKETQYF | TGTGCCAGCAGCACTACTAGCGGGAAAGAGACCCAGTACTTC
TRBJ2-1 | TRBV4-2 | . | . | CASSQAGLGGWNEQFF | TGTGCCAGCAGCCAGGCCGGACTAGGGGGATGGAATGAGCAGTTCTTC
TRBJ1-2 | TRBV2 | . | TRBD1 | CASSTGTGNGYTF | TGTGCCAGCAGCACCGGGACAGGGAATGGCTACACCTTC